The 32 T cell receptor beta chains given below trace back to one sample, sequenced in a study of shared clonotypes between healthy human individuals. The repertoire was sequenced with immunoSEQ multiplex PCR; TCRdb's copy has only in-frame clones and lacks some. The data show about half a million clones, approximately 82% seen once. The sequencing input was PBMCs. The source is a woman aged 40 to 49 in good health. Some clones in this sample may be carry-over from other donors' samples.

The V call is TRBV2, the J call TRBJ1-6, with a weak D call TRBD1 (6 bases). The ends were cut back, 2 bases at V and 0 bases at J, with 11 bases in the middle. The germline CDR1 and CDR2 sequences are SNHLY and FYNNEI. The CDR3 runs to 17 residues. The CDR3 reads CASSEWTESSYNSPLHF. Here the CDR3 DNA reads TGTGCCAGCAGTGAATGGACAGAGAGCTCCTATAATTCACCCCTCCACTTT.

J is TRBJ2-2 and V is TRBV6-1; no clear D. The CDR3 runs 10 residues. Germline CDR1 and CDR2: MNHNS and SASEGT. V shed 4 bases and J shed 7 bases, with 1 base lying between them. This chain's CDR3 is CASSVGELFF. CDR3 nucleotide sequence: TGTGCCAGCAGTGTCGGGGAGCTGTTTTTT.

The rearrangement uses TRBV11-2 and TRBJ2-1; D is unresolved. The CDR3 loop spans 11 amino acids. Germline CDR1 and CDR2: SGHAT and FQNNGV. V lost 3 bases and J lost 9, with 6 bases in between. The CDR3 is CASSFGPEQFF. The CDR3 bases are TGTGCCAGCAGCTTTGGCCCTGAGCAGTTCTTC.

This clone appeared a few times. The chain uses TRBV19 and TRBJ1-2; 9 nucleotides align to TRBD1. The V and J ends lost 6 bases and 2 bases, in that order; junction bases with no gene match: 7. The CDR3 contains 15 residues. Germline CDR1 LNHDA, CDR2 SQIVND (reference sequence). The CDR3 here is CASRVDRGWNYGYTF. As DNA, the CDR3 is TGTGCCAGTAGAGTGGACAGGGGTTGGAACTATGGCTACACCTTC.

This clone was counted between two and nine times. V and J are TRBV18 and TRBJ2-5; D is possibly TRBD1 (6 bases). Between the trimmed V and J ends, which lost 4 bases and 1 base, there was a span of 10 bases. The CDR3 has 14 amino acids. Germline CDR1 and CDR2: KGHSH and LQKENI. CDR3 bases: TGTGCCAGCTCACTACAGGGATTCCAAGAGACCCAGTACTTC. It encodes CASSLQGFQETQYF.

The V gene is TRBV28, the J gene TRBJ1-6; D not certain. Per the germline V gene, CDR1 is MDHEN and CDR2 is SYDVKM. CDR3 size: 13 residues. The CDR3 DNA sequence: TGTGTGACGCTTCCCTCCTATAATTCACCCCTCCACTTT. Protein: CVTLPSYNSPLHF.

This rearrangement joins TRBV11-2 to TRBJ2-7; TRBD1 is a possible D gene (6 bases). This CDR3 has 14 amino acids. Deletions cut 6 bases from V and 2 bases from J, with 14 bases between. CDR1 is SGHAT, CDR2 FQNNGV, per germline. The CDR3 loop is CASSRGTATYEQYF. In DNA, the CDR3 is TGTGCCAGCAGTAGGGGGACCGCCACCTACGAGCAGTACTTC. The variable domain in full, with the rest retrieved from reference TRBV11-2 and TRBJ2-7, is EAGVAQSPRYKIIEKRQSVAFWCNPISGHATLYWYQQILGQGPKLLIQFQNNGVVDDSQLPKDRFSAERLKGVDSTLKIQPAKLEDSAVYLCASSRGTATYEQYFGPGTRLTVT.

The chain links TRBV5-6 to TRBJ2-3; TRBD1 is a possible D gene (6 bases). V gave up 5 bases and J gave up 4 bases, with 17 bases separating them. Germline V CDR1 and CDR2: SGHDT, YYEEEE. The CDR3 covers 15 residues. In nucleotides, the CDR3 is TGTGCCAGCAGAAAAACAGGGTCGGTTGCAGATACGCAGTATTTT. Its translation: CASRKTGSVADTQYF.

V and J are TRBV28 and TRBJ1-5; the match to TRBD1 covers 8 bases. There are 14 residues in the CDR3. CDR1 is MDHEN and CDR2 is SYDVKM in the germline V gene. Trimming at V came to 4 bases and at J to 7 bases, leaving 6 bases not matched to a gene. CDR3 DNA: TGTGCCAGCAGTTCCCCGGACAGGGAGCAGCCCCAGCATTTT. This sequence encodes CASSSPDREQPQHF.

The rearrangement joins TRBV29-1 to TRBJ2-3; 9 bases match TRBD2. Germline loops: CDR1 SQVTM, CDR2 ANQGSEA. The CDR3 spans 12 residues. Trimming removed 2 bases from V and 11 bases from J; junction bases left unmatched: 5. CDR3 residues: CSVEWLAGKQYF. CDR3 nucleotides: TGCAGCGTTGAATGGCTAGCGGGGAAGCAGTATTTT.

The J gene is TRBJ2-1, the V gene TRBV29-1; TRBD2 agrees at 7 bases. CDR1 SQVTM and CDR2 ANQGSEA come from the germline V gene. CDR3 size: 14 residues. J gave up 1 base and V 3 bases, and 3 bases lay outside the gene matches. In nucleotides, the CDR3 is TGCAGCGTTGACACCGGGAGGTCCTACAATGAGCAGTTCTTC. Encoded protein: CSVDTGRSYNEQFF.

The chain has TRBV6-6 and TRBJ1-4; TRBD1 aligns across 7 bases. Germline-derived CDR1 and CDR2 are MNHNY and SVGAGI (reference sequence). The CDR3 loop spans 16 amino acids. V was clipped by 6 bases and J by 7 bases; unmatched bases: 14. The CDR3 spells CASRSTWDRDSEKLFF. The CDR3 DNA is TGTGCCAGCAGAAGCACATGGGACAGAGATTCTGAAAAACTGTTTTTT.

The chain uses TRBV10-3 and TRBJ2-7, with TRBD1 identical over 10 bases. V lost 4 bases, J lost 7 bases, and 7 bases stayed unmatched. The CDR3 extends over 14 amino acids. Germline-derived CDR1 and CDR2 are ENHRY and SYGVKD. CDR3 in DNA: TGTGCCATCAGTGCGAGACAGGGGGCGGGAGAGCAGTACTTC. The encoded protein is CAISARQGAGEQYF.

V and J are TRBV14 and TRBJ2-7, with 11 bases that match TRBD2. The V gene's germline CDR1 is SGHDN and CDR2 FVKESK. This CDR3 comprises 16 residues. With V trimmed by 2 bases and J by 0 bases, 3 bases remained unmatched. The CDR3 is CASSQLTSGSSYEQYF. CDR3 DNA: TGTGCCAGCAGCCAACTCACTAGCGGGAGCTCCTACGAGCAGTACTTC.

This chain joins TRBV5-4 and TRBJ2-3; D is perhaps TRBD1 or TRBD2 (5 bases each). The CDR3 length is 13 residues. V shed 4 bases and J shed 3 bases, with 9 bases lying between them. Germline V lookup: CDR1 SGHNT, CDR2 YYREEE (reference sequence). CDR3 nucleotide sequence: TGTGCCAGCAGCCCCGAGGGGACAGATACGCAGTATTTT. Amino acids: CASSPEGTDTQYF.

Comments on this clone: A much larger clone lies one base from this, so it may be a read error. The chain has TRBV6-5 and TRBJ2-3; 10 bases fit TRBD2. This CDR3 has 15 residues. The germline V gene encodes CDR1 MNHEY and CDR2 SVGAGI. With V trimmed by 6 bases and J by 0 bases, 3 bases remained unmatched. The CDR3 protein is CASSRTSGSTDTQYF. CDR3 coding DNA: TGTGCCAGCAGCCGGACTAGCGGTAGCACAGATACGCAGTATTTT.

In DNA, the CDR3 is TGTGCCAGCCATACCGGGACAGGCACCTACGAGCAGTACTTC. This gives the protein CASHTGTGTYEQYF. The chain combines TRBV28 with TRBJ2-7; 8 bases match TRBD1. This CDR3 spans 14 amino acids. Germline CDR1 is MDHEN and CDR2 is SYDVKM. V shed 8 bases, J shed 2 bases, and the junction held 8 bases outside the gene matches.

The CDR3 bases are TGTGCCTGGAGTGAGACTAGCGGGATGACAGATACGCAGTATTTT. Residues: CAWSETSGMTDTQYF. The genes are TRBV30 and TRBJ2-3; the match to TRBD2 covers 11 bases. Trimming cost V 1 base and J 3 bases; bases outside gene matches: 3. CDR3 size: 15 residues. Germline V gives CDR1 GTSNPN, CDR2 SVGIG (reference sequence). The complete variable domain, with remaining parts taken from reference TRBV30 and TRBJ2-3, reads SQTIHQWPATLVQPVGSPLSLECTVEGTSNPNLYWYRQAAGRGLQLLFYSVGIGQISSEVPQNLSASRPQDRQFILSSKKLLLSDSGFYLCAWSETSGMTDTQYFGPGTRLTVL.

In regard to this clone: The CDR3 ends on some other residue instead of the conserved phenylalanine or tryptophan, so this is likely a read error. No DNA is shown, since the ends of the CDR3 on it are uncertain; the CDR3 is the one TCRdb lists. The chain links TRBV2 to TRBJ1-2. The CDR3 extends over 11 residues, inclusive of both ends. Per the germline V gene, CDR1 is SNHLY and CDR2 is FYNNEI. This chain's CDR3 is CASTREGGPFI.

Comment on this clone: The junction differs from germline at one of its ends, possibly a read error. The CDR3 loop reads CAGSSDGNTIYF. CDR3 bases: TGTGCCGGCAGCTCCGATGGAAACACCATATATTTT. This chain joins TRBV6-1 and TRBJ1-3; no firm D call. The germline CDR1 and CDR2 sequences are MNHNS and SASEGT. The CDR3 runs 12 residues.

The genes are TRBV19 and TRBJ2-5, with D perhaps matching TRBD2 (6 bases). CDR1 is LNHDA and CDR2 is SQIVND in the germline V gene (reference sequence). The ends were cut back, 3 bases at V and 4 bases at J, with 12 bases in the middle. CDR3 length equals 14 residues. CDR3 in DNA: TGTGCCAGTAGTATGGGGGGAATGCCAGAGACCCAGTACTTC. Protein sequence: CASSMGGMPETQYF.

This clone was recorded once. The V and J genes are TRBV30 and TRBJ2-1; D possibly corresponds to TRBD2 (7 bases). Germline assignment: CDR1 GTSNPN and CDR2 SVGIG (reference sequence). CDR3 length equals 13 residues. Trimming left V 2 bases short and J 5 bases short, with 10 bases between. CDR3 sequence (DNA): TGTGCCTGGAGTAGGGGGGGCCACAATGAGCAGTTCTTC. Its translation is CAWSRGGHNEQFF.

The V and J genes are TRBV11-2 and TRBJ2-3; 10 bases are a match to TRBD2. The germline gives CDR1 SGHAT, CDR2 FQNNGV. The CDR3 has 15 amino acids. J gave up 5 bases and V 4 bases, and 6 bases lay outside the gene matches. CDR3 region: CASSYTSGKVDTQYF. CDR3 nucleotide sequence: TGTGCCAGCAGCTACACTAGCGGGAAGGTAGATACGCAGTATTTT.

This clone has only a few counts. V usage is TRBV2 and J usage is TRBJ1-2, with D tentatively TRBD1 (5 bases). CDR1 is SNHLY, CDR2 FYNNEI, per germline. The CDR3 is made up of 13 amino acids. The V end lost 6 bases, the J end lost 1 base, and 9 bases lay between the germline ends. The CDR3 is CASSWDGNYGYTF. DNA of the CDR3: TGTGCCAGCAGCTGGGACGGTAACTATGGCTACACCTTC.

The chain couples TRBV28 to TRBJ2-7; 7 nucleotides line up with TRBD1. The CDR3 runs 15 residues. V lost 6 bases and J lost 3; bases outside the gene matches: 11. CDR1 and CDR2 from the germline V gene are MDHEN and SYDVKM. CDR3 in DNA: TGTGCCAGCAGACCCCCCGACAGGGACGACTACGAGCAGTACTTC. Translating it yields CASRPPDRDDYEQYF.

The V gene is TRBV28, the J gene TRBJ1-2, with TRBD1 matching 11 bases. V was pared by 7 bases and J by 7 bases, with 11 bases of the junction left unmatched. This CDR3 has 15 residues. Germline values: CDR1 MDHEN, CDR2 SYDVKM. DNA of the CDR3: TGTGCCAGCACCCCCGGCGGACAGGGGGCGCCTGGCTACACCTTC. The encoded protein is CASTPGGQGAPGYTF.

This sequence joins TRBV7-3 and TRBJ2-6; tentatively, D is TRBD1 (5 bases). V lost 5 bases and J lost 0, with 14 bases in between. The germline V gene encodes CDR1 SGHTA and CDR2 FQGTGA. CDR3 length: 17 amino acids. The CDR3 nucleotides are TGTGCCAGCAGCCCGCGACAGACTTTCTCTGGGGCCAACGTCCTGACTTTC. This encodes CASSPRQTFSGANVLTF.

This chain links TRBV18 with TRBJ2-5, with a tentative D call TRBD2 (7 bases). Deletions cut 3 bases from V and 3 bases from J, with 14 bases between. The germline V gene encodes CDR1 KGHSH and CDR2 LQKENI. The CDR3 length is 15 residues. CDR3 region: CASSPRRGGEETQYF. The CDR3 DNA reads TGTGCCAGCTCACCCCGAAGGGGGGGAGAAGAGACCCAGTACTTC.

V gene TRBV7-8 combines with J gene TRBJ2-5; 9 bases agree with TRBD1. Germline V gene data show CDR1 as SGHVS and CDR2 as FQNEAQ. The CDR3 is made up of 18 amino acids. The V gene end was trimmed by 5 bases and the J gene end by 3 bases; junction bases not matched to a gene: 16. The CDR3, as DNA: TGTGCCAGCAGCCTATTCCCCGGGACAGGGACACGGAAAGAGACCCAGTACTTC. Amino acid sequence: CASSLFPGTGTRKETQYF.

Comment on this clone: With a far larger clone one base away, a read error is the likely cause. This specimen includes other DNA sequences encoding the same CDR3. V gene TRBV10-3 combines with J gene TRBJ2-7; D possibly matches TRBD1 or TRBD2 (5 bases each). The CDR3 is made up of 12 amino acids. CDR1 and CDR2 from the germline V gene are ENHRY and SYGVKD. CDR3 sequence (DNA): TGTGCCATTAGTGCCCAGGGCGGGGAGCAGTACTTC. Translating it yields CAISAQGGEQYF.

The chain joins TRBV6-5 to TRBJ2-1; no firm D call. Deletions cut 5 bases from V and 1 base from J, with 9 bases between. Germline assignment: CDR1 MNHEY and CDR2 SVGAGI. The CDR3 loop spans 14 amino acids. The CDR3 protein is CASSGSGSYNEQFF. The CDR3 bases are TGTGCCAGCAGTGGCAGTGGATCCTACAATGAGCAGTTCTTC.

The rearrangement links TRBV11-3 to TRBJ1-1; D gene ambiguous. CDR3 length: 14 residues. CDR1 is SGHNT, CDR2 YENEEA, per germline. Deletions cut 5 bases from V and 1 base from J, with 11 bases between. The CDR3 bases are TGTGCCAGCAGCAGAGGAGGGTGGAACACTGAAGCTTTCTTT. Protein product: CASSRGGWNTEAFF. Variable domain in full (rest from reference TRBV11-3 and TRBJ1-1): EAGVVQSPRYKIIEKKQPVAFWCNPISGHNTLYWYLQNLGQGPELLIRYENEEAVDDSQLPKDRFSAERLKGVDSTLKIQPAELGDSAVYLCASSRGGWNTEAFFGQGTRLTVV.